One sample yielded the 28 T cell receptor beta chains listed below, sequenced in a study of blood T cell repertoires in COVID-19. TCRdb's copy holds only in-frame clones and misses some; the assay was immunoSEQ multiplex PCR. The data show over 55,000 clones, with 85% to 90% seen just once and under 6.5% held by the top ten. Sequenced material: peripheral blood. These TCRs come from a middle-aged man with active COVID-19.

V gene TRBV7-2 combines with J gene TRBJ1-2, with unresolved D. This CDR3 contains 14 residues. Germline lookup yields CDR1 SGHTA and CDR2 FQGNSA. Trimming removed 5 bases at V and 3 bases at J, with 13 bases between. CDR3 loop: CASSQQSNYYGYTF. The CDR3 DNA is TGTGCCAGCAGCCAACAGAGTAACTACTATGGCTACACCTTC.

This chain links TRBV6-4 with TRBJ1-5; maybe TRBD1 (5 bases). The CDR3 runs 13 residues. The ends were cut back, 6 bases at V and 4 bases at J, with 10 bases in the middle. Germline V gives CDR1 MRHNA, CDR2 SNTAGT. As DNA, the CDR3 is TGTGCCAGCAGCCTTCGACAGAATCAGCCCCAGCATTTT. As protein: CASSLRQNQPQHF.

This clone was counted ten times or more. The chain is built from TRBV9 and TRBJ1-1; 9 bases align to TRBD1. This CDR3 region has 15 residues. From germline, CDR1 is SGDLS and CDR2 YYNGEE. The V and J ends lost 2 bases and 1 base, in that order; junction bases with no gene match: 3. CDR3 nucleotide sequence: TGTGCCAGCAGCGTTATGGACAGGGGGAACACTGAAGCTTTCTTT. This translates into CASSVMDRGNTEAFF.

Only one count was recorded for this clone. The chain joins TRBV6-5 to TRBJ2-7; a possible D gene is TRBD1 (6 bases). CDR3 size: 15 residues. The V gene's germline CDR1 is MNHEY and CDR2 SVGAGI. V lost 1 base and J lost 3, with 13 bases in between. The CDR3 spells CASSYLAGQYYEQYF. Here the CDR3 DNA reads TGTGCCAGCAGTTACTTAGCTGGACAGTACTACGAGCAGTACTTC.

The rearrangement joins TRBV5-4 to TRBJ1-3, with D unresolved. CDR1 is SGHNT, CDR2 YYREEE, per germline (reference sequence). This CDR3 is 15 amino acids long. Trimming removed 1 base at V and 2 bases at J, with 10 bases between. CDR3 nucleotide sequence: TGTGCCAGCAGCTTGTTCGGGAACACTGGAAACACCATATATTTT. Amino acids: CASSLFGNTGNTIYF.

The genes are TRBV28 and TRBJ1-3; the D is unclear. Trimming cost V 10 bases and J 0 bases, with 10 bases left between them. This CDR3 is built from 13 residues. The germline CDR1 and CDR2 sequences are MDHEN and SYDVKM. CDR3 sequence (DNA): TGTGCCACCCTCACGGTCTCTGGAAACACCATATATTTT. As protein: CATLTVSGNTIYF.

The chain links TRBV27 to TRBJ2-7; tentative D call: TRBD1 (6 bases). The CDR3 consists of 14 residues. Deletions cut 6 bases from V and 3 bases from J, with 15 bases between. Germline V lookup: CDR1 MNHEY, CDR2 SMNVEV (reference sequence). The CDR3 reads CASSLNRVSYEQYF. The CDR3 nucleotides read TGTGCCAGCAGCCTCAACAGGGTAAGCTACGAGCAGTACTTC.

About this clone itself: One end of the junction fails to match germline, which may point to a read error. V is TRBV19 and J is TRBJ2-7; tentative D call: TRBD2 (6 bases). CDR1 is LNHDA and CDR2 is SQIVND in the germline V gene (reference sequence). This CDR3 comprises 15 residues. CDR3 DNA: TGTGCCAGTAGTATGAACCTGTGGGGCCGACCACTAGCCTTCTTC. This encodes CASSMNLWGRPLAFF.

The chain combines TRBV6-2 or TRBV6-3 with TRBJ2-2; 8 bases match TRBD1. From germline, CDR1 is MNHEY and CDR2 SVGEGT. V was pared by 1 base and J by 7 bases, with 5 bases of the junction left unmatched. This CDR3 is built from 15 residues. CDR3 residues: CASSYYSGGGGELFF. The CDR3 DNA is TGTGCCAGCAGTTACTATTCAGGGGGCGGCGGGGAGCTGTTTTTT.

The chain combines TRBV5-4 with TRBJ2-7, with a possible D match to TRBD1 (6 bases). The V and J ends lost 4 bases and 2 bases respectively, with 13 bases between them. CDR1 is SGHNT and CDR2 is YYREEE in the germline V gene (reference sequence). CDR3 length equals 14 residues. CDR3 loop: CASSPEGQTYEQYF. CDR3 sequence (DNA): TGTGCCAGCAGCCCGGAAGGACAGACCTACGAGCAGTACTTC.

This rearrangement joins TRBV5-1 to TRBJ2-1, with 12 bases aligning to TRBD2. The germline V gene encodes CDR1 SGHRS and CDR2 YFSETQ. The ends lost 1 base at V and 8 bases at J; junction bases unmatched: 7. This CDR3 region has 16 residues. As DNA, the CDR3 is TGCGCCAGCAGCTTGACCCCGACTAGCGGGAGACATGAGCAGTTCTTC. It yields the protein CASSLTPTSGRHEQFF.

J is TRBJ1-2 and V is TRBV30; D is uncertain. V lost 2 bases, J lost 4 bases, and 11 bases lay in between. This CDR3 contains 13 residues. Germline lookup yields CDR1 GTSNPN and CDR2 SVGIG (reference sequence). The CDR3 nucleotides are TGTGCCTGGAGTAGGGCCGCGGGCTATGGCTACACCTTC. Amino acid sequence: CAWSRAAGYGYTF.

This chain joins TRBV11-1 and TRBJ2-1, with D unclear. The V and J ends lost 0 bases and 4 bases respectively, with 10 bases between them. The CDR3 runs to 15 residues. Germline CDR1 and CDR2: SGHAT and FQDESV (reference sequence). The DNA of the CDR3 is TGTGCCAGCAGCTTAGCCGCGATTTCGTACAATGAGCAGTTCTTC. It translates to CASSLAAISYNEQFF.

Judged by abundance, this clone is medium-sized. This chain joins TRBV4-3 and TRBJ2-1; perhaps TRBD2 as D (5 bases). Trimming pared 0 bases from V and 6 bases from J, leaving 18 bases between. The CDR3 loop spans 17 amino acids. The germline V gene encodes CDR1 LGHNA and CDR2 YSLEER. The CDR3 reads CASSQEVRAAYSNEQFF. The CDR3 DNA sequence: TGCGCCAGCAGCCAAGAGGTACGAGCGGCATACTCCAATGAGCAGTTCTTC.

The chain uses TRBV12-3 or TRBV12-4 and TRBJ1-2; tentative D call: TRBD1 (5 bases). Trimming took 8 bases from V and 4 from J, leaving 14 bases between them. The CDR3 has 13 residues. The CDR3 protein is CASSMQGSYGYTF. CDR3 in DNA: TGTGCCAGCTCAATGCAGGGATCCTATGGCTACACCTTC.

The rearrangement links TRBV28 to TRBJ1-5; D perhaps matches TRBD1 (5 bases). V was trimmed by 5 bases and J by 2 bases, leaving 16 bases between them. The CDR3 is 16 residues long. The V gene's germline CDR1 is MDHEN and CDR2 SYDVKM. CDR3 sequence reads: CASSPFLATGNQPQHF. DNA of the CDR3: TGTGCCAGCAGTCCCTTCCTAGCGACAGGCAATCAGCCCCAGCATTTT. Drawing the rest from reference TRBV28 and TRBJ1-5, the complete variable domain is DVKVTQSSRYLVKRTGEKVFLECVQDMDHENMFWYRQDPGLGLRLIYFSYDVKMKEKGDIPEGYSVSREKKERFSLILESASTNQTSMYLCASSPFLATGNQPQHFGDGTRLSIL.

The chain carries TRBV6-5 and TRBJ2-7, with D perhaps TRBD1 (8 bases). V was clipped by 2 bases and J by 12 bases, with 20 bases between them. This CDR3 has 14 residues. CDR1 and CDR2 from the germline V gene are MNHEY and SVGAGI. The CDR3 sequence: CASSYGGTGPGGYF. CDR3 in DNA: TGTGCCAGCAGTTACGGGGGGACAGGCCCGGGGGGGTACTTC.

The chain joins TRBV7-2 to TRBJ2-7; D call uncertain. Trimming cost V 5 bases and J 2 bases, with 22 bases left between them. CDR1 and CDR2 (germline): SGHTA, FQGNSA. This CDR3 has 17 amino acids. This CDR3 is CASSGDYRQKEPYEQYF. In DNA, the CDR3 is TGTGCCAGCAGCGGTGATTATCGACAAAAAGAGCCCTACGAGCAGTACTTC.

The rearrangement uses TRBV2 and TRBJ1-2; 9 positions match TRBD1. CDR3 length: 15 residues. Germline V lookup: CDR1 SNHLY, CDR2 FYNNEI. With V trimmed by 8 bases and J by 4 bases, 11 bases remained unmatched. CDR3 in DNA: TGTGCCAGCTCGGAGACAGGGGGTTTTAGCTATGGCTACACCTTC. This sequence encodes CASSETGGFSYGYTF.

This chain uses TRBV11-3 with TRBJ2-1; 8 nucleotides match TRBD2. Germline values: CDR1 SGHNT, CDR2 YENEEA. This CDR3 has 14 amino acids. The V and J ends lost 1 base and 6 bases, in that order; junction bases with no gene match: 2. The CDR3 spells CASSLAGGANEQFF. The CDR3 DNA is TGTGCCAGCAGCTTAGCGGGAGGGGCCAATGAGCAGTTCTTC.

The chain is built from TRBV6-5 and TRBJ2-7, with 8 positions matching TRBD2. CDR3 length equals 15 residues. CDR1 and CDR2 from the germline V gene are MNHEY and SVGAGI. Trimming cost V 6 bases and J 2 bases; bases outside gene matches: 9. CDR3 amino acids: CASRRGGPAPYEQYF. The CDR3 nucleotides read TGTGCCAGCAGACGGGGGGGTCCAGCCCCCTACGAGCAGTACTTC.

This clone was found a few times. CDR3 nucleotide sequence: TGTGCCAGCAGTCCCGTCAACACCATATATTTT. It yields the protein CASSPVNTIYF. This rearrangement joins TRBV27 to TRBJ1-3; D not resolved. Trimming stripped 5 bases from V and 7 bases from J, with 6 bases between. The CDR3 runs 11 residues. CDR1 MNHEY and CDR2 SMNVEV come from the germline V gene (reference sequence).

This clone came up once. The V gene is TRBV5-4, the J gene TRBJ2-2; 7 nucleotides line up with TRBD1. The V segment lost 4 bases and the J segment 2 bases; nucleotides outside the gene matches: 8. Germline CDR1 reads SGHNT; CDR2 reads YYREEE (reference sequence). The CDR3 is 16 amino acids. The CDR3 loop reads CASSPGGQLNTGELFF. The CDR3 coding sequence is TGTGCCAGCAGCCCTGGGGGACAGTTAAACACCGGGGAGCTGTTTTTT. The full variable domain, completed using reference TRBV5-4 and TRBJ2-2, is ETGVTQSPTHLIKTRGQQVTLRCSSQSGHNTVSWYQQALGQGPQFIFQYYREEENGRGNFPPRFSGLQFPNYSSELNVNALELDDSALYLCASSPGGQLNTGELFFGEGSRLTVL.

CDR3 coding DNA: TGTGCCAGCAGCCTTGGTGCAGGTTCCTACGAGCAGTACTTC. Its protein product is CASSLGAGSYEQYF. V usage is TRBV28 and J usage is TRBJ2-7; unclear D gene. This CDR3 comprises 14 residues. The V gene's germline CDR1 is MDHEN and CDR2 SYDVKM. Trimming stripped 6 bases from V and 1 base from J, with 13 bases between. The full variable domain, its missing parts supplied by reference TRBV28 and TRBJ2-7, is DVKVTQSSRYLVKRTGEKVFLECVQDMDHENMFWYRQDPGLGLRLIYFSYDVKMKEKGDIPEGYSVSREKKERFSLILESASTNQTSMYLCASSLGAGSYEQYFGPGTRLTVT.

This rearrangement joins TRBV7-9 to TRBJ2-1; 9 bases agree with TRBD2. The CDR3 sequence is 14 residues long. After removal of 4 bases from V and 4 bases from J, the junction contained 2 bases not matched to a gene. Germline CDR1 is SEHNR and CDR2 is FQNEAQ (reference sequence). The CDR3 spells CASSSTSGYNEQFF. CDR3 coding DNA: TGTGCCAGCAGCTCGACTAGCGGATACAATGAGCAGTTCTTC.

The CDR3 nucleotides read TGTGCCAGCAGTTTCTCGGGGGCTACTGGAAACACCATATATTTT. This encodes CASSFSGATGNTIYF. The V call is TRBV6-5, the J call TRBJ1-3; D perhaps matches TRBD1 (6 bases). The CDR3 extends over 15 amino acids. CDR1 is MNHEY and CDR2 is SVGAGI in the germline V gene. V lost 4 bases and J lost 2, with 12 bases in between.

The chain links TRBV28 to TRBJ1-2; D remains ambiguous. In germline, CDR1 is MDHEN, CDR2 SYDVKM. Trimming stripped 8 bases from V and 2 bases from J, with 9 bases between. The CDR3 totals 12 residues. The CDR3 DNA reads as TGTGCCAGCGCCGTACAGAACTATGGCTACACCTTC. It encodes CASAVQNYGYTF.

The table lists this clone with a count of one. The CDR3, as DNA: TGTGCCAGCAGCTCGCCAGGGGGATCTGGAAACACCATATATTTT. Its protein is CASSSPGGSGNTIYF. The chain uses TRBV13 and TRBJ1-3; 7 bases are a match to TRBD1. V was clipped by 4 bases and J by 1 base; unmatched bases: 4. The V gene's germline CDR1 is PRHDT and CDR2 FYEKMQ (reference sequence). The CDR3 has 15 residues.